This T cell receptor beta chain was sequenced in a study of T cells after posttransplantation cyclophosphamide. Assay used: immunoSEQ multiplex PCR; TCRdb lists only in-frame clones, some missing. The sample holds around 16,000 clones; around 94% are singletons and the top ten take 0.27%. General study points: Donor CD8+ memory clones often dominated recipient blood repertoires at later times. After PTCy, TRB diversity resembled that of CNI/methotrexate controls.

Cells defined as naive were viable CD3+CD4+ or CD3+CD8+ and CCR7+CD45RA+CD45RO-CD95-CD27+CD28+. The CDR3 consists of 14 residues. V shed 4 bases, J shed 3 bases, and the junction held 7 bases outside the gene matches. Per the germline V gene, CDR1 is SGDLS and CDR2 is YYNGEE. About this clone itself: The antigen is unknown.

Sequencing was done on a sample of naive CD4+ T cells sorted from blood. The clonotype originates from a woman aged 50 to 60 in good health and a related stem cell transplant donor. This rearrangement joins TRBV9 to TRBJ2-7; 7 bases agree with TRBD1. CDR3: CASSFSGDSYEQYF. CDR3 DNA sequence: TGTGCCAGCAGCTTTAGTGGGGACAGCTACGAGCAGTACTTC.